The rows below give T cell receptor beta chains drawn from one sample of a study of T cell responses to AZD1222 COVID-19 vaccine. Sequencing was performed with immunoSEQ multiplex PCR; in TCRdb, only in-frame clones are kept and a portion is missing. The sample carries 100,000 to 150,000 clones, more than 80% recorded once. Sample: peripheral blood, taken on day 0 of AZD1222 vaccination. Receptor source: an adult in good health. Both conserved end residues are part of each CDR3. The D gene is left open where the match is weak. Rows give clone size only sometimes, using once, few, many, or a class for an expanded clone.

CDR3aa: CASSLSSGELFF
CDR3nt: TGTGCCAGCAGCTTATCCTCCGGGGAGCTGTTTTTT
j_gene: TRBJ2-2
d_gene: .
abundance: .
v_gene: TRBV7-3

CDR3aa: CASSSYEQYF
CDR3nt: TGTGCCAGCAGCTCCTACGAGCAGTACTTC
j_gene: TRBJ2-7
d_gene: .
abundance: .
v_gene: TRBV11-2

CDR3aa: CASRGGESGSTEAFF
CDR3nt: TGTGCCAGTAGGGGGGGAGAAAGCGGGAGCACTGAAGCTTTCTTT
j_gene: TRBJ1-1
d_gene: .
abundance: .
v_gene: TRBV19

CDR3aa: CASGLRGSNTGELFF
CDR3nt: TGTGCCAGCGGTTTGCGGGGCTCGAACACCGGGGAGCTGTTTTTT
j_gene: TRBJ2-2
d_gene: .
abundance: .
v_gene: TRBV2

CDR3aa: CASSYSTGNYEQYF
CDR3nt: TGTGCCAGCAGTTACTCGACTGGAAACTACGAGCAGTACTTC
j_gene: TRBJ2-7
d_gene: .
abundance: few
v_gene: TRBV6-5

CDR3aa: CASSPSGQGTYEQYF
CDR3nt: TGTGCCAGCAGTCCCTCGGGACAGGGTACCTACGAGCAGTACTTC
j_gene: TRBJ2-7
d_gene: TRBD1
abundance: .
v_gene: TRBV27

CDR3aa: CSVTKTGGREKLFF
CDR3nt: TGCAGCGTGACAAAAACAGGGGGGCGGGAAAAACTGTTTTTT
j_gene: TRBJ1-4
d_gene: TRBD1
abundance: .
v_gene: TRBV29-1

CDR3aa: CASSYGGLSDTQYF
CDR3nt: TGTGCCAGCAGTTACGGGGGACTCTCAGATACGCAGTATTTT
j_gene: TRBJ2-3
d_gene: .
abundance: .
v_gene: TRBV6-5

CDR3aa: CASTPRGVSPLHF
CDR3nt: TGTGCCAGCACCCCCCGGGGGGTTTCACCCCTCCACTTT
j_gene: TRBJ1-6
d_gene: .
abundance: .
v_gene: TRBV28

CDR3aa: CASRFRGSFGANVLTF
CDR3nt: TGTGCCAGCAGATTTCGGGGGAGCTTTGGGGCCAACGTCCTGACTTTC
j_gene: TRBJ2-6
d_gene: .
abundance: .
v_gene: TRBV7-2

CDR3aa: CASSLSRVSRQPQHF
CDR3nt: TGTGCCAGCAGTTTGTCCAGGGTTTCGAGGCAGCCCCAGCATTTT
j_gene: TRBJ1-5
d_gene: .
abundance: .
v_gene: TRBV28

CDR3aa: CASSFRQTNTEAFF
CDR3nt: TGTGCCAGCAGCTTTCGACAGACGAACACTGAAGCTTTCTTT
j_gene: TRBJ1-1
d_gene: .
abundance: .
v_gene: TRBV7-9

CDR3aa: CAWSVGEAEAFF
CDR3nt: TGTGCCTGGAGTGTGGGGGAGGCTGAAGCTTTCTTT
j_gene: TRBJ1-1
d_gene: .
abundance: .
v_gene: TRBV30

CDR3aa: CASSTSGQGFYTF
CDR3nt: TGTGCCAGCAGCACGTCGGGACAGGGTTTCTACACCTTC
j_gene: TRBJ1-2
d_gene: TRBD1
abundance: .
v_gene: TRBV5-6

CDR3aa: CASSPLAGADTQYF
CDR3nt: TGCGCCAGCAGCCCCTTGGCGGGAGCAGATACGCAGTATTTT
j_gene: TRBJ2-3
d_gene: TRBD2
abundance: .
v_gene: TRBV5-1

CDR3aa: CASSRPGGAYEQYF
CDR3nt: TGTGCCAGCAGTCGCCCCGGCGGGGCCTACGAGCAGTACTTC
j_gene: TRBJ2-7
d_gene: .
abundance: .
v_gene: TRBV6-2/TRBV6-3

CDR3aa: CASSRGQVYNQPQHF
CDR3nt: TGTGCCAGCAGCCGCGGACAGGTTTACAATCAGCCCCAGCATTTT
j_gene: TRBJ1-5
d_gene: TRBD1
abundance: .
v_gene: TRBV28

CDR3aa: CASNSWQGNTEAFF
CDR3nt: TGTGCCAGCAATTCTTGGCAGGGCAACACTGAAGCTTTCTTT
j_gene: TRBJ1-1
d_gene: .
abundance: .
v_gene: TRBV28

CDR3aa: CASLDRGPYYEQYF
CDR3nt: TGTGCCAGTCTCGACAGGGGGCCCTACTACGAGCAGTACTTC
j_gene: TRBJ2-7
d_gene: TRBD1
abundance: few
v_gene: TRBV6-4

CDR3aa: CASSLVLGQETQYF
CDR3nt: TGTGCCAGCAGCTTAGTTTTAGGCCAAGAGACCCAGTACTTC
j_gene: TRBJ2-5
d_gene: .
abundance: .
v_gene: TRBV11-2

CDR3aa: CAWSLSAEAFF
CDR3nt: TGTGCCTGGAGTCTGTCCGCGGAAGCTTTCTTT
j_gene: TRBJ1-1
d_gene: .
abundance: few
v_gene: TRBV30

CDR3aa: CASSTATGFREKLFF
CDR3nt: TGTGCCAGCAGTACTGCTACAGGATTTCGTGAAAAACTGTTTTTT
j_gene: TRBJ1-4
d_gene: .
abundance: .
v_gene: TRBV7-2

CDR3aa: CASSPDRDQPQHF
CDR3nt: TGTGCCAGCAGCCCCGACAGGGATCAGCCCCAGCATTTT
j_gene: TRBJ1-5
d_gene: TRBD1
abundance: .
v_gene: TRBV3-1/TRBV3-2

CDR3aa: CSARDGTAQYF
CDR3nt: TGCAGTGCTAGAGATGGTACAGCACAGTACTTC
j_gene: TRBJ2-7
d_gene: .
abundance: .
v_gene: TRBV20-1

CDR3aa: CASAPSGANVLTF
CDR3nt: TGTGCTAGTGCCCCATCAGGGGCCAACGTCCTGACTTTC
j_gene: TRBJ2-6
d_gene: .
abundance: .
v_gene: TRBV12-5

CDR3aa: CASSQEALAGYEQYF
CDR3nt: TGTGCCAGCAGCCAAGAGGCACTAGCGGGATACGAGCAGTACTTC
j_gene: TRBJ2-7
d_gene: TRBD2
abundance: .
v_gene: TRBV4-2

CDR3aa: CASSATGTSGSRYF
CDR3nt: TGTGCCAGCAGCGCGACCGGGACTAGCGGGAGCAGGTACTTC
j_gene: TRBJ2-7
d_gene: TRBD2
abundance: .
v_gene: TRBV11-2

CDR3aa: CASSPTPGDNSPLHF
CDR3nt: TGTGCCAGCAGTCCGACTCCGGGTGATAATTCACCCCTCCACTTT
j_gene: TRBJ1-6
d_gene: .
abundance: .
v_gene: TRBV27

CDR3aa: CASGATEQFF
CDR3nt: TGTGCCAGCGGTGCGACTGAGCAGTTCTTC
j_gene: TRBJ2-1
d_gene: .
abundance: .
v_gene: TRBV7-2

CDR3aa: CSVAQGAGANVLTF
CDR3nt: TGCAGCGTTGCTCAGGGGGCGGGGGCCAACGTCCTGACTTTC
j_gene: TRBJ2-6
d_gene: TRBD1
abundance: once
v_gene: TRBV29-1

CDR3aa: CASSFTLAGTNTGELFF
CDR3nt: TGTGCCAGCAGCTTCACCCTAGCGGGAACCAACACCGGGGAGCTGTTTTTT
j_gene: TRBJ2-2
d_gene: TRBD2
abundance: .
v_gene: TRBV11-3

CDR3aa: CASSAGGGYTF
CDR3nt: TGCGCCAGCAGTGCAGGGGGAGGCTACACCTTC
j_gene: TRBJ1-2
d_gene: TRBD1
abundance: .
v_gene: TRBV5-1

CDR3aa: CASSIGDRANSPLHF
CDR3nt: TGTGCCAGCAGCATAGGCGACAGGGCTAATTCACCCCTCCACTTT
j_gene: TRBJ1-6
d_gene: TRBD1
abundance: .
v_gene: TRBV7-9

CDR3aa: CASSVGWNANQPQHF
CDR3nt: TGTGCCAGCAGCGTAGGGTGGAACGCCAATCAGCCCCAGCATTTT
j_gene: TRBJ1-5
d_gene: .
abundance: .
v_gene: TRBV9

CDR3aa: CASSLALGDNYGYTF
CDR3nt: TGTGCCAGCAGCTTAGCCCTCGGGGATAACTATGGCTACACCTTC
j_gene: TRBJ1-2
d_gene: .
abundance: .
v_gene: TRBV7-6

CDR3aa: CASSTRFEQYF
CDR3nt: TGTGCCAGCAGCACACGTTTCGAGCAGTACTTC
j_gene: TRBJ2-7
d_gene: .
abundance: few
v_gene: TRBV6-5

CDR3aa: CASRLREEGLEQFF
CDR3nt: TGTGCCAGCAGGCTGCGGGAGGAAGGACTTGAGCAGTTCTTC
j_gene: TRBJ2-1
d_gene: TRBD2
abundance: .
v_gene: TRBV7-9

CDR3aa: CASSRTGTGGSYEQYF
CDR3nt: TGTGCCAGCTCCCGGACGGGGACAGGGGGAAGCTACGAGCAGTACTTC
j_gene: TRBJ2-7
d_gene: TRBD1
abundance: .
v_gene: TRBV18

CDR3aa: CASRSYYEQYF
CDR3nt: TGTGCCAGCCGATCGTACTACGAGCAGTACTTC
j_gene: TRBJ2-7
d_gene: .
abundance: .
v_gene: TRBV5-8

CDR3aa: CSVDSTGKAFF
CDR3nt: TGCAGCGTTGACTCGACAGGAAAAGCTTTCTTT
j_gene: TRBJ1-1
d_gene: .
abundance: .
v_gene: TRBV29-1

CDR3aa: CASSPSGTNEQYF
CDR3nt: TGTGCCAGCTCACCTAGCGGCACCAACGAGCAGTACTTC
j_gene: TRBJ2-7
d_gene: .
abundance: .
v_gene: TRBV18

CDR3aa: CASSPDRSTQETQYF
CDR3nt: TGCGCCAGCAGCCCGGATCGGAGTACCCAAGAGACCCAGTACTTC
j_gene: TRBJ2-5
d_gene: .
abundance: .
v_gene: TRBV5-1

CDR3aa: CASSGPYRGRTEKLFF
CDR3nt: TGTGCCAGCAGTGGTCCGTACAGGGGGCGCACTGAAAAACTGTTTTTT
j_gene: TRBJ1-4
d_gene: TRBD1
abundance: .
v_gene: TRBV28

CDR3aa: CATRRNEKLFF
CDR3nt: TGTGCCACCAGAAGAAATGAAAAACTGTTTTTT
j_gene: TRBJ1-4
d_gene: .
abundance: .
v_gene: TRBV6-5

CDR3aa: CASSQSTVNSPLHF
CDR3nt: TGTGCCAGCTCACAAAGTACAGTAAATTCACCCCTCCACTTT
j_gene: TRBJ1-6
d_gene: .
abundance: .
v_gene: TRBV18

CDR3aa: CATTSGGADTQYF
CDR3nt: TGTGCCACCACTAGCGGGGGGGCAGATACGCAGTATTTT
j_gene: TRBJ2-3
d_gene: TRBD2
abundance: .
v_gene: TRBV24-1

CDR3aa: CASSLDRYSPLHF
CDR3nt: TGTGCCAGCAGCTTGGACAGATATTCACCCCTCCACTTT
j_gene: TRBJ1-6
d_gene: .
abundance: once
v_gene: TRBV5-6

CDR3aa: CASSLAGSYNSPLHF
CDR3nt: TGTGCCAGCAGTTTGGCAGGGTCCTATAATTCACCCCTCCACTTT
j_gene: TRBJ1-6
d_gene: .
abundance: .
v_gene: TRBV27

CDR3aa: CASSYNYGGGEKLFF
CDR3nt: TGTGCCAGCAGTTACAACTATGGGGGAGGTGAAAAACTGTTTTTT
j_gene: TRBJ1-4
d_gene: .
abundance: .
v_gene: TRBV6-2/TRBV6-3

CDR3aa: CASRIASGPSTDTQYF
CDR3nt: TGTGCCAGCAGAATCGCTAGCGGGCCGAGCACAGATACGCAGTATTTT
j_gene: TRBJ2-3
d_gene: TRBD2
abundance: once
v_gene: TRBV27